These T cell receptor beta chains were read from a single sample in a study of CD8+CD57+ T cells in acquired aplastic anemia. TCRdb reprocessed the reads via MiXCR and lists one record per CDR3 protein. The data show 150,000 to 200,000 distinct CDR3 sequences, roughly 50% seen once. Source material: sorted CD4+, CD8+, or CD8+CD57+ T cells (not recorded which) from PBMCs. These receptors came from a human donor with aplastic anemia. CDR3s include the opening cysteine and the closing phenylalanine or tryptophan. D genes are given only for firm matches. Some rows mark clone size as missing; the rest say once, few, many or name a class of expanded clone.

>.|TRBV29-1|TRBJ1-1|many
CSVVIGTEAFF
TGCAGCGTTGTGATAGGCACTGAAGCTTTCTTT
>.|TRBV4-1|TRBJ1-4|few
CASSPLNGGATNEKLFF
TGCGCCAGCAGTCCCCTCAACGGGGGGGCAACTAATGAAAAACTGTTTTTT
>TRBD2|TRBV19|TRBJ2-2|.
CASYWEGTSNTGELFF
TGTGCCAGTTACTGGGAGGGGACGTCCAACACCGGGGAGCTGTTTTTT
>TRBD2|TRBV3-1|TRBJ2-7|.
CASSWRGQRTSGAYGQYF
TGTGCCAGCAGCTGGAGAGGACAACGGACTAGCGGAGCCTACGGGCAGTACTTC
>.|TRBV24-1|TRBJ2-2|many
CATSDLRNTGELFF
TGTGCCACCAGTGATTTAAGGAACACCGGGGAGCTGTTTTTT
>TRBD1|TRBV7-9|TRBJ1-2|many
CASSLGSPGTGNYGYTF
TGTGCCAGCAGCTTAGGGTCCCCCGGGACAGGGAACTATGGCTACACCTTC
>TRBD1|TRBV11-1|TRBJ1-2|.
CASSLGSPGQNYGYTF
TGTGCCAGCAGCTTAGGTTCCCCGGGACAGAACTATGGCTACACCTTC
>.|TRBV19|TRBJ2-7|many
CASSPREEFSYEQYF
TGTGCCAGTAGTCCCAGAGAGGAGTTTTCCTACGAGCAGTACTTC
>.|TRBV30|TRBJ1-1|few
CAWSSRGNTEAFF
TGTGCCTGGAGTAGCAGGGGTAATACTGAAGCTTTCTTT
>.|TRBV6-1|TRBJ2-1|few
CASSEGFYNEQFF
TGTGCCAGCAGTGAAGGGTTCTACAATGAGCAGTTCTTC
>TRBD1|TRBV10-3|TRBJ2-5|many
CAISEDRAETQYF
TGTGCCATCAGTGAGGACAGGGCAGAGACCCAGTACTTC
>TRBD1|TRBV11-1|TRBJ1-2|few
CASSRSITGDLVGYTF
TGTGCCAGCAGCCGATCAATTACAGGGGATTTAGTTGGCTACACCTTC
>.|TRBV4-3|TRBJ2-3|many
CASSQDPRKATDTQYF
TGCGCCAGCAGCCAAGATCCCCGGAAAGCCACAGATACGCAGTATTTT
>.|TRBV6-2/TRBV6-3|TRBJ2-7|many
CASGQNYEQYF
TGTGCCAGCGGACAGAACTACGAGCAGTACTTC
>.|TRBV6-1|TRBJ1-1|many
CASSPTRGANTEAFF
TGTGCCAGCAGCCCCACGAGAGGGGCCAACACTGAAGCTTTCTTT
>.|TRBV13|TRBJ2-1|many
CASSLWGGSSYNEQFF
TGTGCCAGCAGCTTATGGGGCGGTAGCTCCTACAATGAGCAGTTCTTC
>.|TRBV7-9|TRBJ1-6|.
CASSPVVTTNSPLHF
TGTGCCAGCAGCCCAGTGGTCACCACTAATTCACCCCTCCACTTT
>.|TRBV3-1|TRBJ2-1|few
CASSPTGGRNNEQFF
TGTGCCAGCAGCCCCACCGGAGGGCGAAACAATGAGCAGTTCTTC
>.|TRBV9|TRBJ1-3|many
CASSVGADTIYF
TGTGCCAGCAGCGTAGGGGCGGACACCATATATTTT
>.|TRBV10-3|TRBJ2-7|.
CATSDLVGNTYEQYF
TGTGCCACCAGTGATTTGGTGGGTAACACCTACGAGCAGTACTTC
>.|TRBV15|TRBJ1-2|.
CATSRDLTGYGYTF
TGTGCCACCAGCAGAGATCTAACAGGGTACGGCTACACCTTC
>TRBD2|TRBV29-1|TRBJ2-5|.
CSVRSLSGSQYF
TGCAGCGTTCGGTCCTTAAGCGGGAGCCAGTACTTC